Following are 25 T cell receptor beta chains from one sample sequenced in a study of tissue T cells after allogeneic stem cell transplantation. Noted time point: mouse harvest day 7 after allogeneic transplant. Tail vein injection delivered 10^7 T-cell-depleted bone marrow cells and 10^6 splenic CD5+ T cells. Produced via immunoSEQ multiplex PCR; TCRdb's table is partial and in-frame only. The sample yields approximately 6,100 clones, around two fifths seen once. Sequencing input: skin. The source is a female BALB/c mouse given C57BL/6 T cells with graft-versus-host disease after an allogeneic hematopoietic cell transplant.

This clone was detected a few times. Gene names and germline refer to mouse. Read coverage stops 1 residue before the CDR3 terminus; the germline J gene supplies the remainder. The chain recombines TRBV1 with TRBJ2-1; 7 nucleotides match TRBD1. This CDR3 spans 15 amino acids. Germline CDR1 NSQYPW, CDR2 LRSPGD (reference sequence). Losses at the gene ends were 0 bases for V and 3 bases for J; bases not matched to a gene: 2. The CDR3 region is CTCSADQGVYAEQFF. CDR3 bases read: TGCACCTGCAGTGCAGATCAGGGGGTCTATGCTGAGCAGTTC.

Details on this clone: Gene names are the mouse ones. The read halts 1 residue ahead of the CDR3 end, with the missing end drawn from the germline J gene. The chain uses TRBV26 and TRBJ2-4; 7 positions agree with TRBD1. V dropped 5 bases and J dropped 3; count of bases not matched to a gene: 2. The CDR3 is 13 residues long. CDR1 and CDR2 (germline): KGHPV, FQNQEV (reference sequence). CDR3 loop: CASSWDSQNTLYF. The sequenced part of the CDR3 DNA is TGTGCCAGCAGTTGGGACAGCCAAAACACCTTGTAC.

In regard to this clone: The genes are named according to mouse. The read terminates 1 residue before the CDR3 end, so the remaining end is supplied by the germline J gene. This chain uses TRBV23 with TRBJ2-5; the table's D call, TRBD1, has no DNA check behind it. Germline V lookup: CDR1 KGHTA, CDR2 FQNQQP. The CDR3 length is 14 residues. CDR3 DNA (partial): TGCTCCAGCAGTCAATCAGTCATCCAAGACACCCAGTAC. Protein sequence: CSSSQSVIQDTQY. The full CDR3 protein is CSSSQSVIQDTQYF.

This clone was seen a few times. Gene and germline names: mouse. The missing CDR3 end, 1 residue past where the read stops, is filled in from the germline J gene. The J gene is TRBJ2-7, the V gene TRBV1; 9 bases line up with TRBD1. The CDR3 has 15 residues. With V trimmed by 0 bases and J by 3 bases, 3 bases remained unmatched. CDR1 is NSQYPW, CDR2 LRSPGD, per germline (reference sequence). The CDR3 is CTCSADGTGSYEQYF. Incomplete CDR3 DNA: TGCACCTGCAGTGCAGATGGGACAGGGAGCTATGAACAGTAC.

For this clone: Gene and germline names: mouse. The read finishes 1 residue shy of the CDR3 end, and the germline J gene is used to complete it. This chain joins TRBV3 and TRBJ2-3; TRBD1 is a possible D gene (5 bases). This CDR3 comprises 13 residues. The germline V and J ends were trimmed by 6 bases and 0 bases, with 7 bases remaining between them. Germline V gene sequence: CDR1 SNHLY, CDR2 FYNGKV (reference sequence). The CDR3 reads CASRTASAETLYF. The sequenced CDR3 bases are TGTGCCAGCAGGACAGCTAGTGCAGAAACGCTGTAT.

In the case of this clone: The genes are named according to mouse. Partial CDR3 DNA: TGTGGTGCTACCTCCGGGACAGGGGCAAACACAGAAGTCTTC. Amino acids: CGATSGTGANTEVF. The whole CDR3 sequence reads CGATSGTGANTEVFF. The chain has TRBV20 and TRBJ1-1; 10 positions match TRBD1. The read falls 1 residue short of the CDR3 end, and the missing part is taken from the germline J gene. Unmatched junction bases numbered 5, after V lost 4 bases and J lost 0 bases. Germline CDR1 and CDR2: GFQATS and STVNSAI. CDR3 length: 15 amino acids. Full variable domain (remainder filled in from reference TRBV20 and TRBJ1-1): GALVYQYPRRTICKSGTSMRMECQAVGFQATSVAWYRQSPQKTFELIALSTVNSAIKYEQNFTQEKFPISHPNLSFSSMTVLNAYLEDRGLYLCGATSGTGANTEVFFGKGTRLTVV.

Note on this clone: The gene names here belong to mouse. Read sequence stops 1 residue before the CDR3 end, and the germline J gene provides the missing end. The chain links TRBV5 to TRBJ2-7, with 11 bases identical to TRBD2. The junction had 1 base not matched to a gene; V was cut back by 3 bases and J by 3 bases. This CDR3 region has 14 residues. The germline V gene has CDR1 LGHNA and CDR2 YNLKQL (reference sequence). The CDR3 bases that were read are TGTGCCAGCAGCCAGACTGGGGGGGTCTATGAACAGTAC. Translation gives CASSQTGGVYEQY. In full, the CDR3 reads CASSQTGGVYEQYF.

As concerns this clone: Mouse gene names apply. Incomplete CDR3 DNA: TGTGCCAGCAGCCTCCGGGACAGCTCCTATGAACAGTAC. This gives the protein CASSLRDSSYEQY. The entire CDR3 sequence reads CASSLRDSSYEQYF. The gene calls are TRBV5 and TRBJ2-7, with 7 bases that match TRBD1. The read ends 1 residue early relative to the CDR3; the germline J gene fills the gap. This CDR3 has 14 amino acids. The J segment lost 0 bases and the V segment lost 4 bases, leaving 3 bases of the junction unmatched. The V gene's germline CDR1 is LGHNA and CDR2 YNLKQL (reference sequence).

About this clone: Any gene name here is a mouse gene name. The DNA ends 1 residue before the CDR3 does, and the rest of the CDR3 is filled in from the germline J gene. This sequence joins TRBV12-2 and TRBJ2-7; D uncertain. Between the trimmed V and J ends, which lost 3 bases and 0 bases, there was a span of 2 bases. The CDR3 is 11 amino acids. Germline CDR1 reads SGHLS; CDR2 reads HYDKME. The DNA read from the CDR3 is TGTGCCAGCTCTATCTCCTATGAACAGTAC. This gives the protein CASSISYEQY. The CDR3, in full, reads CASSISYEQYF.

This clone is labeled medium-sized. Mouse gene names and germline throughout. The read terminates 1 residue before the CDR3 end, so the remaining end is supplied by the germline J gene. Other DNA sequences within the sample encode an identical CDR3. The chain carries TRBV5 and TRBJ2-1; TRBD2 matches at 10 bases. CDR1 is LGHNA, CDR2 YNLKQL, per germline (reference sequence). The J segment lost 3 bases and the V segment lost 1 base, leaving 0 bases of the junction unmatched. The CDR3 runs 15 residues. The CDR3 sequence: CASSQGLGGYAEQFF. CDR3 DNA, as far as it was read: TGTGCCAGCAGCCAAGGACTGGGGGGCTATGCTGAGCAGTTC.

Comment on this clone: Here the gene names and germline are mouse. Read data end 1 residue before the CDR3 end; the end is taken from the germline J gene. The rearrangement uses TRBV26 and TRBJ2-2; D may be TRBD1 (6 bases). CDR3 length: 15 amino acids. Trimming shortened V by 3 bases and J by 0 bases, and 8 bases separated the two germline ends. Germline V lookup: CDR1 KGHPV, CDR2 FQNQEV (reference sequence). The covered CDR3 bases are TGTGCCAGCAGTCTCACAGGGTCAAACACCGGGCAGCTCTAC. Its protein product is CASSLTGSNTGQLY. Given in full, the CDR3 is CASSLTGSNTGQLYF.

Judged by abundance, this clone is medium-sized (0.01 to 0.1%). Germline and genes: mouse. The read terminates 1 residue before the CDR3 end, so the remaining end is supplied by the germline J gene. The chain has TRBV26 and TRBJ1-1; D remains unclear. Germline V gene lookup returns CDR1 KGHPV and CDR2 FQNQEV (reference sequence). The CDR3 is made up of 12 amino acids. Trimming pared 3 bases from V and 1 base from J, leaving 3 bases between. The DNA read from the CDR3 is TGTGCCAGCAGTCTACAAAACACAGAAGTCTTC. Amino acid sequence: CASSLQNTEVF. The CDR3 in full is CASSLQNTEVFF.

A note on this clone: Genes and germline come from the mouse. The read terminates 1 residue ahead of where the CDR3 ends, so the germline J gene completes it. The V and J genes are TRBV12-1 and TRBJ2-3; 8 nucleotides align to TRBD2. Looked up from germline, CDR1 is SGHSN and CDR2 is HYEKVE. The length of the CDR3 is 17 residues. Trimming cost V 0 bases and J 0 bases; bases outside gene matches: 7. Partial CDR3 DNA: TGTGCCAGCTCTCTCGGGGAGGGGGGGCCTAGTGCAGAAACGCTGTAT. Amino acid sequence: CASSLGEGGPSAETLY. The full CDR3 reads CASSLGEGGPSAETLYF.

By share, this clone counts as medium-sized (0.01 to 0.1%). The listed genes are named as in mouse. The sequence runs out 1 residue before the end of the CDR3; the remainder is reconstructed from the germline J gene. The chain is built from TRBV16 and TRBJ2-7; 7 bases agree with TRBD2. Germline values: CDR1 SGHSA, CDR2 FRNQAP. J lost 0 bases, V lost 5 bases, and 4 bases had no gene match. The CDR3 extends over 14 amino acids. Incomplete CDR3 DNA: TGTGCAAGCAGCCTACGGGGGGGCTCCTATGAACAGTAC. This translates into CASSLRGGSYEQY. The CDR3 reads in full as CASSLRGGSYEQYF.

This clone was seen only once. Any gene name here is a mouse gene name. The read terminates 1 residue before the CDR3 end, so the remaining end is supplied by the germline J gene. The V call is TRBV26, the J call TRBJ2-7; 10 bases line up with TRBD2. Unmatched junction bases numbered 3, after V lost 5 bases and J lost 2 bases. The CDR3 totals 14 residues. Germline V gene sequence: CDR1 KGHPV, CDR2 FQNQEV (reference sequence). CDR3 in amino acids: CASSKTGGPYEQYF. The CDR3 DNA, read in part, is TGTGCCAGCAGTAAGACTGGGGGGCCCTATGAACAGTAC.

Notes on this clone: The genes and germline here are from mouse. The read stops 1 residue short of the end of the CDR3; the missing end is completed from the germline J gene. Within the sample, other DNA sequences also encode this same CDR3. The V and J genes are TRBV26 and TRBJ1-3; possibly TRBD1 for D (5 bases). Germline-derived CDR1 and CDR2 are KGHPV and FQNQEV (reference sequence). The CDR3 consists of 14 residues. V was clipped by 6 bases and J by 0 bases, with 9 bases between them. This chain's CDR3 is CASSPDSSGNTLYF. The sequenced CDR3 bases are TGTGCCAGCAGCCCTGACAGTTCTGGAAATACGCTCTAT.

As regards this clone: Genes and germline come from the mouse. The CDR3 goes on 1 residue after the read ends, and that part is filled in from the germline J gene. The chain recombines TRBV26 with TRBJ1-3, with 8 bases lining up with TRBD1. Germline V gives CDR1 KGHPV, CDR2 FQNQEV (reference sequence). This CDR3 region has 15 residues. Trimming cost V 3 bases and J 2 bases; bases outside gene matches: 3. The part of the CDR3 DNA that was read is TGTGCCAGCAGTCTCCCGACAGGGGCTGGAAATACGCTCTAT. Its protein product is CASSLPTGAGNTLY. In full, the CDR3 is CASSLPTGAGNTLYF.

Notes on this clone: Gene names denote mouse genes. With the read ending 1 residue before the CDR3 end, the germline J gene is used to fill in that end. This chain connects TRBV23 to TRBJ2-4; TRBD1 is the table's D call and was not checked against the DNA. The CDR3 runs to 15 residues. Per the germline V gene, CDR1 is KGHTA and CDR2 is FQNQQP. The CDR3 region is CSSSQSTSGQNTLYF. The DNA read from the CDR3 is TGCTCCAGCAGTCAATCGACAAGCGGTCAAAACACCTTGTAC.

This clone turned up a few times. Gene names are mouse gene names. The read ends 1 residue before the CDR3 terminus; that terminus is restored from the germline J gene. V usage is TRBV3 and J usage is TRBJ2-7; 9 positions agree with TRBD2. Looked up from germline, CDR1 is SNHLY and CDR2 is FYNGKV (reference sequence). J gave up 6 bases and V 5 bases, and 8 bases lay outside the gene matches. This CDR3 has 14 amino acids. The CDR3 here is CASSPLGGRLEQYF. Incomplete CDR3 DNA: TGTGCCAGCAGCCCCTTGGGGGGGCGCCTTGAACAGTAC.

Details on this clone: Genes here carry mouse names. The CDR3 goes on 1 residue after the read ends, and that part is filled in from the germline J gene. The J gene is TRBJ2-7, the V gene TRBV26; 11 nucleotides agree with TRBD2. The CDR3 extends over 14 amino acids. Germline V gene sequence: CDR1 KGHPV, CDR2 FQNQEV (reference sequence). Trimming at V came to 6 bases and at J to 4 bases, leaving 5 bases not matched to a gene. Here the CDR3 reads CASRGRDWGYEQYF. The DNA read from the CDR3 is TGTGCCAGCAGGGGCCGGGACTGGGGGTATGAACAGTAC. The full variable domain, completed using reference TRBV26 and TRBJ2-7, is NSKVIQTPRYLVKGQGQKAKMRCIPEKGHPVVFWYQQNKNNEFKFLINFQNQEVLQQIDMTEKRFSAECPSNSPCSLEIQSSEAGDSALYLCASRGRDWGYEQYFGPGTRLTVL.

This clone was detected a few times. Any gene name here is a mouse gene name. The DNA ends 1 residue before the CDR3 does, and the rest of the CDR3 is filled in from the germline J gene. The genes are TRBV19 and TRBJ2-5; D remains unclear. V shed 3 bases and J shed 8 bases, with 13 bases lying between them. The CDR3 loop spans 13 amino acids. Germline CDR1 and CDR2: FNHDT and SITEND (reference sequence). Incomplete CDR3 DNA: TGTGCCAGCAGTACCGGGGAGAAGGGCACCCAGTAC. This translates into CASSTGEKGTQY. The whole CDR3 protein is CASSTGEKGTQYF.

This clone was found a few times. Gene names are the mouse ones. The covered CDR3 bases are TGTGCCAGCAGAGGACTGGGGGGGTATGCTGAGCAGTTC. Amino acid sequence: CASRGLGGYAEQF. The CDR3 as a whole reads CASRGLGGYAEQFF. The chain links TRBV19 to TRBJ2-1; 12 nucleotides match TRBD2. Sequencing ends 1 residue short of the CDR3 end; the germline J gene provides the rest. CDR3 length: 14 amino acids. The germline CDR1 and CDR2 sequences are FNHDT and SITEND (reference sequence). Unmatched junction bases numbered 1, after V lost 5 bases and J lost 4 bases.

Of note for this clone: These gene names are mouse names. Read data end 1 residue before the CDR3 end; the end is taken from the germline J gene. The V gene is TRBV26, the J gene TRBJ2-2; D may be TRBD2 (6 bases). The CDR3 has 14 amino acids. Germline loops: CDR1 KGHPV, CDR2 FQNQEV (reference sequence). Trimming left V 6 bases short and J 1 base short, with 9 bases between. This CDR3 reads CASSPGLNTGQLYF. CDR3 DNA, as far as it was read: TGTGCCAGCAGCCCGGGACTAAACACCGGGCAGCTCTAC.

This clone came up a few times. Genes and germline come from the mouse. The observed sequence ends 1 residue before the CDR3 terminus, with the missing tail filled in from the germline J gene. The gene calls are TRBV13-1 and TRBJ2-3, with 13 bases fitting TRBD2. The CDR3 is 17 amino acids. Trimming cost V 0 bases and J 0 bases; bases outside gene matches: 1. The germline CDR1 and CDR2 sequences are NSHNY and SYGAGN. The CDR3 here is CASSDGDWGGSAETLYF. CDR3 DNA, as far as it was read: TGTGCCAGCAGTGATGGGGACTGGGGGGGGAGTGCAGAAACGCTGTAT.

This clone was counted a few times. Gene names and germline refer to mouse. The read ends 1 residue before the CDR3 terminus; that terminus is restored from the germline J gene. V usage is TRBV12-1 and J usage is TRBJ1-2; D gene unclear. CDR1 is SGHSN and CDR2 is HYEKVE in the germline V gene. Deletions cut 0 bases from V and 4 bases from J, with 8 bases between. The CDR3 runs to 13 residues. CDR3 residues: CASSLRGGSDYTF. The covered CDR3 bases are TGTGCCAGCTCTCTCCGGGGAGGCTCCGACTACACC.